The text below deals with one T cell receptor (beta chain). Antigen: not known. Read coverage stops 3 residues before the CDR3 terminus; the germline J gene supplies the remainder. The CDR3 contains 17 residues. CDR1 is LNHDA and CDR2 is SQIVND in the germline V gene (reference sequence). Germline trimming cut 3 bases from V and 5 bases from J; bases unmatched to any gene: 13. The data were obtained in a study of T cells in women clearing cervical HPV infection. Study outcomes and limitations: TRBV6-7 abundance was lower in cases than controls (0.11% versus 0.16%).

Profiling relied on immunoSEQ multiplex PCR, and the TCRdb table lists in-frame clones only, not all of them. The data include roughly 37,000 clones; the top ten clones carry just under 6.5%. Cervical HPV DNA detected by MY09/MY11 PCR, typed by dot-blot. The receptor was derived from a woman between 18 and 75 years old with a cervical HPV16 infection that either progressed to CIN3+ or cleared (not recorded which). The J gene is TRBJ1-5, the V gene TRBV19; 7 nucleotides align to TRBD1. Sequencing was done on a sample of blood buffy coat. CDR3 bases read: TGTGCCAGTAGTATGGCCCTGTGGAGGGGGCAGGATCAGCCC. Translated, it gives CASSMALWRGQDQP. The CDR3, in full, reads CASSMALWRGQDQPQHF.